This T cell receptor beta chain was obtained from a study of blood T cell repertoires in COVID-19. Study as a whole: Samples of COVID-19 (acute and convalescent) were obtained from the United States, Italy and Spain. Sample material is recorded as cDNA or gDNA derived from T cells, B-cell-depleted T cells, or PBMCs.

The CDR3 length is 17 residues. Trimming took 4 bases from V and 2 from J, leaving 18 bases between them. Germline loops: CDR1 MGHRA, CDR2 YSYEKL. Two negative PCRs, clearance, or symptom resolution were required of recovered Cohort 3 donors. Per the original data handling: Amplification of reference gene primers was used by the study to estimate nucleated cell counts. Profiling relied on immunoSEQ multiplex PCR, and the TCRdb table lists in-frame clones only, not all of them. V and J calls and clone size are given by that table; D and trimming were obtained from the DNA. The data show approximately 490,000 clones, around 90% seen once.

This receptor was identified in a woman under 30 who had recovered from COVID-19. Material: PBMCs or T cells enriched from blood (not recorded which). The V and J genes are TRBV4-1 and TRBJ2-1, with D possibly TRBD1 on 5 matching bases. The CDR3 DNA reads TGCGCCAGCAGCCTCAACTCAGGGAAGCCGACCTACAATGAGCAGTTCTTC. Translated, it gives CASSLNSGKPTYNEQFF.